This T cell receptor (beta chain) was sequenced for a study of T cell clusters in autoimmune cytopenias. General study results and limits: Clustering suggested that physiological T cell clusters were missing in primary autoimmune cytopenia patients. TRB repertoire shifts in secondary cytopenia and chronic lymphocytic leukemia mostly reflected lymphoma, not autoimmunity.

Comment on this clonotype: Its specificity is not known.

TRB was amplified from roughly 270 ng of peripheral blood genomic DNA per sample. This CDR3 is built from 14 residues. CDR1 and CDR2 (germline): SQVTM, ANQGSEA. One tube held mixed TRB-A and TRB-B primer pools for touch-down PCR. With the multiplex PCR reads reprocessed, TCRdb shows one record per CDR3 protein and no DNA. The sample's table shows approximately 3,500 distinct CDR3 sequences. This TCR was recovered from a human donor with an autoimmune cytopenia or autoimmune hepatitis (not recorded which). The sample was peripheral blood. The chain uses TRBV29-1 and TRBJ2-7; TCRdb's D gene call, TRBD1, goes unchecked for lack of DNA. CDR3 region: CSVPGGQGGHEQYF.